This passage covers 5 T cell receptor beta chains from one sample sequenced in a study of identical twins (dated by TCRdb to 2016 to 2017). Library construction relied on 5' RACE. The sequencer listed for this sample is Illumina HiSeq 2000. The public reads were reanalyzed by TCRdb: fastp trimming at Q25, MiXCR alignment, in-frame beta chains only. Rows are unified per CDR3 protein, each entry keeping the most common DNA and genes. This sample holds about 1.7 million distinct CDR3 sequences; less than 40% were observed only once. The ten largest clonotypes hold more than 0.25% of the sample. The source material was cord blood. These receptors all come from a newborn girl in good health.

This clonotype was counted only a few times. The DNA of the CDR3 is TGTGCCAGCAATGGGGGGACCTACAATGAGCAGTTCTTC. It yields the protein CASNGGTYNEQFF. V usage is TRBV12-3 or TRBV12-4 and J usage is TRBJ2-1; D is possibly TRBD2 (6 bases). V was clipped by 7 bases and J by 2 bases, with 9 bases between them. The CDR3 contains 13 residues.

The V call is TRBV5-1, the J call TRBJ1-2; D is undetermined. From germline, CDR1 is SGHRS and CDR2 YFSETQ. Trimming took 4 bases from V and 6 from J, leaving 7 bases between them. The CDR3 is 11 amino acids. The CDR3 DNA reads as TGCGCCAGCAGCGACCTTAATGGCTACACCTTC. Protein product: CASSDLNGYTF.

This clonotype has at least ten counts. This chain uses TRBV28 with TRBJ2-1; TRBD2 matches at 7 bases. Germline trimming cut 2 bases from V and 9 bases from J; bases unmatched to any gene: 7. There are 14 residues in the CDR3. CDR1 is MDHEN, CDR2 SYDVKM, per germline. The DNA for the CDR3 is TGTGCCAGCAGTTTAGCGGGAGAGGATGGTGAGCAGTTCTTC. It encodes CASSLAGEDGEQFF.

The chain carries TRBV5-1 and TRBJ2-7; 12 bases map to TRBD1. Germline CDR1 reads SGHRS; CDR2 reads YFSETQ. V dropped 4 bases and J dropped 6; count of bases not matched to a gene: 5. This CDR3 contains 14 residues. CDR3 coding DNA: TGCGCCAGCAGCCCATTGGGACAGGGGGCCGAGCAGTACTTC. Translated, it gives CASSPLGQGAEQYF.

The chain is built from TRBV3-1 and TRBJ2-1; 7 nucleotides align to TRBD2. In germline, CDR1 is LGHDT, CDR2 YNNKEL (reference sequence). J lost 5 bases, V lost 1 base, and 14 bases had no gene match. The CDR3 is 18 amino acids. DNA of the CDR3: TGTGCCAGCAGCCAAGGTCTCCGTCCGGGGGGTTCCCACAATGAGCAGTTCTTC. Translation: CASSQGLRPGGSHNEQFF.